This T cell receptor beta chain was retrieved from a study of cytomegalovirus exposure and HLA in healthy donors. Turning to the study itself: Early release data held 80 million to 100 million unique TCRs from HLA-typed donors.

The CDR3 extends over 14 amino acids. CDR1 and CDR2 from the germline V gene are SGHNT and YYREEE (reference sequence). The ends were cut back, 2 bases at V and 2 bases at J, with 10 bases in the middle. About this clone: The antigen is not known.

Study observations and caveats: Rare TCR sequences predominated, though certain public TCRs were found in many donors.

PCR employed 60 Vbeta and 13 Jbeta primers. Libraries were prepared by immunoSEQ multiplex PCR; TCRdb keeps only in-frame clonotypes and omits some of them. The table includes fewer than 200,000 clones, around 83% detected once. Input material: PBMCs. This chain links TRBV5-4 with TRBJ2-5; D is possibly TRBD1 (5 bases). This receptor was identified in a man younger than 35 in good health and CMV-seropositive. The CDR3: CASSLKGLQETQYF. The DNA for the CDR3 is TGTGCCAGCAGCTTAAAGGGGCTACAAGAGACCCAGTACTTC. Full variable domain (missing parts from reference TRBV5-4 and TRBJ2-5): ETGVTQSPTHLIKTRGQQVTLRCSSQSGHNTVSWYQQALGQGPQFIFQYYREEENGRGNFPPRFSGLQFPNYSSELNVNALELDDSALYLCASSLKGLQETQYFGPGTRLLVL.